Given below is one T cell receptor (beta chain) in context. V was trimmed by 4 bases and J by 1 base, leaving 11 bases between them. Germline CDR1 and CDR2: SGHRS and YFSETQ. CDR3 length equals 15 residues. The entry originates in a study of blood T cell repertoires in COVID-19. Study overall: There were acute and convalescent COVID-19 samples, and they came from the United States, Italy and Spain.

Recruits, aged roughly 18 to 95 years, lived in 25 or so US areas. Self-reported history from a screening survey and questionnaire set each donor's cohort. All recovered Cohort 3 donors got two negative PCRs, got clearance, or saw symptom resolution. Only in-frame clones appear in the TCRdb table, and some are missing; sequencing was by immunoSEQ multiplex PCR. The profile shows a few hundred thousand clones, 85% of them singletons. The chain recombines TRBV5-1 with TRBJ2-2; tentative D call: TRBD1 (6 bases). The sequence came from a man aged 40-49 years who had recovered from COVID-19. Material: PBMCs or T cells enriched from blood (not recorded which). The CDR3 sequence is CASSTATGNTGELFF. Written as DNA, the CDR3 is TGCGCCAGCAGCACCGCGACAGGGAACACCGGGGAGCTGTTTTTT.